These 17 T cell receptor beta chains came from one sample sequenced in a study of spatial heterogeneity in lung cancer. The time point: blood at routine non-recurrence follow-up after resection. Each CDR3 protein gets one entry after TCRdb re-called the 5' RACE reads with MiXCR. The top ten clones hold over 8% of a sample with 30,000 to 40,000 distinct CDR3 sequences, 6% to 9.5% of them seen once. The sample consisted of PBMCs, taken at follow-up. These receptors all stem from a male donor with early-stage non-small cell lung cancer.

Of note for this clonotype: The junction does not match germline at one end; this may be a read error. The chain joins TRBV5-1 to TRBJ1-1; D is undetermined. This CDR3 contains 13 residues. Germline CDR1 reads SGHRS; CDR2 reads YFSETQ. The CDR3 loop is CASSLEQYLEAFF. Here the CDR3 DNA reads TGCGCCAGCAGTTTGGAACAGTACCTTGAAGCTTTCTTT.

This clonotype showed up many times. The chain is built from TRBV3-1 and TRBJ2-3; 13 bases map to TRBD2. CDR3 size: 19 residues. The V gene's germline CDR1 is LGHDT and CDR2 YNNKEL (reference sequence). Trimming removed 0 bases from V and 3 bases from J; junction bases left unmatched: 9. For the CDR3, the DNA is TGTGCCAGCAGCCAAGAGTGGGGACTAGCGGGGATCGAAACAGATACGCAGTATTTT. This codes for CASSQEWGLAGIETDTQYF.

This clonotype was picked up many times. This chain links TRBV5-8 with TRBJ2-5, with 9 bases identical to TRBD2. CDR1 SGHTS and CDR2 YDEGEE come from the germline V gene. This CDR3 has 16 amino acids. Trimming at V came to 3 bases and at J to 1 base, leaving 7 bases not matched to a gene. This chain's CDR3 is CASSWGAAGGQETQYF. CDR3 in DNA: TGTGCCAGCAGCTGGGGGGCAGCGGGGGGCCAAGAGACCCAGTACTTC.

This clonotype was seen many times. The chain couples TRBV10-3 to TRBJ2-2; D might be TRBD2 (7 bases). The CDR3 extends over 12 amino acids. Trimming removed 7 bases from V and 8 bases from J, with 11 bases in between. Germline V gene sequence: CDR1 ENHRY, CDR2 SYGVKD. The CDR3 region has the DNA TGTGCCATCACCCGGGGGGCTGGGGAGCTGTTTTTT. Its protein product is CAITRGAGELFF.

This clonotype was detected many times. This chain uses TRBV5-1 with TRBJ1-1; D ambiguous. Germline CDR1 is SGHRS and CDR2 is YFSETQ. V lost 1 base, J lost 4 bases, and 8 bases lay in between. This CDR3 region has 13 residues. The CDR3 DNA reads TGCGCCAGCAGCTTGCTCGGGAGCACTGAAGCTTTCTTT. Translated, it gives CASSLLGSTEAFF.

This clonotype was seen many times. J is TRBJ2-7 and V is TRBV9; D ambiguous. The CDR3 is 12 residues long. V was pared by 4 bases and J by 3 bases, with 8 bases between. From germline, CDR1 is SGDLS and CDR2 YYNGEE. The CDR3 DNA is TGTGCCAGCAGCCCAGACCTCTACGAGCAGTACTTC. This sequence encodes CASSPDLYEQYF.

This clonotype was seen many times. The rearrangement links TRBV7-2 to TRBJ2-7; 9 bases are shared with TRBD2. The CDR3 is made up of 15 amino acids. With 1 base clipped from V and 3 bases from J, the junction kept 4 bases outside the gene matches. The V gene's germline CDR1 is SGHTA and CDR2 FQGNSA. The DNA of the CDR3 is TGTGCCAGCAGCTTAGACCCTAGCGGGGTCTACGAGCAGTACTTC. This gives the protein CASSLDPSGVYEQYF.

This clonotype occurred a few times. V and J are TRBV12-5 and TRBJ2-2; D unresolved. With 6 bases removed from V and 5 bases from J, the gap between germline ends came to 13 bases. The CDR3 totals 14 residues. CDR1 and CDR2 from the germline V gene are LGHNT and FRNRAP. The CDR3 region is CASGQRSWTGELFF. CDR3 bases: TGTGCTAGTGGCCAGAGAAGTTGGACCGGGGAGCTGTTTTTT.

In this sample, this clonotype turned up many times. This chain joins TRBV2 and TRBJ1-5; D is perhaps TRBD1 (5 bases). The V gene lost 6 bases and the J gene lost 4 bases, with 13 bases spanning the gap. The CDR3 loop spans 14 amino acids. Looked up from germline, CDR1 is SNHLY and CDR2 is FYNNEI. The CDR3 here is CASSGGSRNQPQHF. As DNA, the CDR3 is TGTGCCAGCAGCGGGGGTAGTAGAAATCAGCCCCAGCATTTT.

This sequence joins TRBV9 and TRBJ2-5; 9 bases map to TRBD2. Germline-derived CDR1 and CDR2 are SGDLS and YYNGEE. This CDR3 is built from 14 residues. With V trimmed by 7 bases and J by 2 bases, 6 bases remained unmatched. This CDR3 reads CASGSGGLQETQYF. CDR3 DNA: TGTGCCAGCGGAAGCGGGGGGCTGCAAGAGACCCAGTACTTC.

Many counts were recorded for this clonotype. The chain uses TRBV2 and TRBJ2-7; D not certain. CDR3 length equals 15 residues. Trimming stripped 2 bases from V and 3 bases from J, with 14 bases between. Germline V gene sequence: CDR1 SNHLY, CDR2 FYNNEI. CDR3: CASSEIGMELYEQYF. In nucleotides, the CDR3 is TGTGCCAGCAGTGAAATTGGGATGGAACTCTACGAGCAGTACTTC.

This clonotype has a count of ten or more. The chain carries TRBV5-5 and TRBJ1-5; 9 bases are a match to TRBD1. V dropped 5 bases and J dropped 6; count of bases not matched to a gene: 9. This CDR3 has 15 amino acids. Germline lookup yields CDR1 SGHKS and CDR2 YYEKEE (reference sequence). In DNA form, the CDR3 reads TGTGCCAGCAGTCTACCCGGGACAGGGAGTCAGCCCCAGCATTTT. Translating gives CASSLPGTGSQPQHF.

This clonotype was recorded at least ten times. Mismatch with germline at one junction end may stem from a read error. The V gene is TRBV7-7, the J gene TRBJ2-2; perhaps TRBD2 as D (5 bases). Germline V gene data show CDR1 as SSHAT and CDR2 as FNYEAQ (reference sequence). The CDR3 covers 12 residues. CDR3 coding DNA: TGTGCTAGCAGCCCCAACGGGGTAGAGCTGTTTTTT. It yields the protein CASSPNGVELFF.

This clonotype was detected only a few times. The J gene is TRBJ2-4, the V gene TRBV5-1; tentative D call: TRBD2 (6 bases). The germline CDR1 and CDR2 sequences are SGHRS and YFSETQ. This CDR3 comprises 16 residues. V gave up 0 bases and J gave up 3 bases, with 13 bases separating them. This CDR3 is CASSLAPGGGKNIQYF. As DNA, the CDR3 is TGCGCCAGCAGCTTGGCCCCCGGGGGAGGCAAAAACATTCAGTACTTC.

The chain employs TRBV29-1 and TRBJ1-4; D is ambiguous. The CDR3 loop spans 13 amino acids. The V end was cut by 2 bases, the J end by 7 bases, with 11 bases between. From germline, CDR1 is SQVTM and CDR2 ANQGSEA. For the CDR3, the DNA is TGCAGCGTTGAAACCTGGGAGGGTGAAAAACTGTTTTTT. This codes for CSVETWEGEKLFF. Full variable domain (outside the CDR3, taken from reference TRBV29-1 and TRBJ1-4): SAVISQKPSRDICQRGTSLTIQCQVDSQVTMMFWYRQQPGQSLTLIATANQGSEATYESGFVIDKFPISRPNLTFSTLTVSNMSPEDSSIYLCSVETWEGEKLFFGSGTQLSVL.

This clonotype was seen ten or more times. The CDR3 coding sequence is TGTGCCAGCAGTTACTCGAGATCGGGCAGCCTCTCTGGAAACACCATATATTTT. This encodes CASSYSRSGSLSGNTIYF. J is TRBJ1-3 and V is TRBV6-5; no firm D call. This CDR3 comprises 18 residues. V lost 0 bases and J 0 bases, leaving 15 bases between the germline ends. From germline, CDR1 is MNHEY and CDR2 SVGAGI.

At least ten counts were recorded for this clonotype. The chain links TRBV7-6 to TRBJ2-7; D possibly corresponds to TRBD1 (6 bases). Germline CDR1 SGHVS, CDR2 FNYEAQ. CDR3 length equals 16 residues. The V and J ends lost 6 bases and 0 bases respectively, with 18 bases between them. CDR3 DNA sequence: TGTGCCAGCAGGTTTTCAGGGGTACCTAGCTCCTACGAGCAGTACTTC. Its protein is CASRFSGVPSSYEQYF.